The 15 T cell receptor beta chains reported below all come from one sample, sequenced in a study of blood T cell repertoires in COVID-19 (TCRdb year 2020). Library prep was done by the immunoSEQ multiplex PCR assay. TCRdb took this table from immuneACCESS and kept in-frame rearrangements with V and J called. Such tables lack part of the clones; where checked against another copy, unresolved V genes explain under half of the gap, and the rest is unexplained. This sample comprises just under 150,000 clones, around 87% of them detected only once. Approximately 40% of the sample goes to the ten largest clones. The sequenced sample consisted of peripheral blood. All receptors derive from a man between 45 and 60 years old who had recovered from COVID-19.

The CDR3 loop is CASSYGQYDNSPLHF. The CDR3 DNA reads as TGTGCCAGCAGTTACGGACAGTACGATAATTCACCCCTCCACTTT. The chain employs TRBV6-5 and TRBJ1-6; D might be TRBD1 (6 bases). Deletions cut 2 bases from V and 5 bases from J, with 10 bases between. The CDR3 is 15 residues long. In germline, CDR1 is MNHEY, CDR2 SVGAGI.

The chain has TRBV18 and TRBJ1-1; D gene unclear. The V gene's germline CDR1 is KGHSH and CDR2 LQKENI. Trimming cost V 0 bases and J 1 base, with 6 bases left between them. This CDR3 spans 14 amino acids. DNA for the CDR3: TGTGCCAGCTCACCACCGCGCACGAACACTGAAGCTTTCTTT. This gives the protein CASSPPRTNTEAFF.

The chain joins TRBV21-1 to TRBJ1-1; the listed D gene, TRBD1, was not tested against the DNA. TRBV21-1 is reported as a pseudogene. CDR3 length: 16 amino acids. The CDR3 DNA sequence: TGTGCCAGCAGCAAGGGGGGACAGGCCTTGAACACTGAAGCTTTCTTT. Its protein is CASSKGGQALNTEAFF.

J is TRBJ1-5 and V is TRBV30; 11 bases map to TRBD1. Germline V gives CDR1 GTSNPN, CDR2 SVGIG (reference sequence). The CDR3 is 15 amino acids. The junction had 4 bases not matched to a gene; V was cut back by 0 bases and J by 6 bases. The CDR3 loop reads CAWSVLDRGLQPQHF. In DNA form, the CDR3 reads TGTGCCTGGAGTGTACTGGACAGGGGGCTTCAGCCCCAGCATTTT.

The chain combines TRBV5-1 with TRBJ2-5; 14 bases align to TRBD2. Trimming removed 2 bases from V and 5 bases from J; junction bases left unmatched: 5. This CDR3 has 16 residues. CDR1 is SGHRS, CDR2 YFSETQ, per germline. The CDR3 coding sequence is TGCGCCAGCAGCTTTCGACTAGCGGGGGGGCGGGAGACCCAGTACTTC. This gives the protein CASSFRLAGGRETQYF.

V usage is TRBV5-1 and J usage is TRBJ1-6; D is unclear. Germline-derived CDR1 and CDR2 are SGHRS and YFSETQ. CDR3 length equals 17 residues. V was cut by 3 bases and J by 7 bases, with 20 bases left in between. CDR3 in DNA: TGCGCCAGCAGCTATTTCCAGCCAGAGGTGGTAAATTCACCCCTCCACTTT. Translation gives CASSYFQPEVVNSPLHF. The full variable domain, its missing parts supplied by reference TRBV5-1 and TRBJ1-6, is KAGVTQTPRYLIKTRGQQVTLSCSPISGHRSVSWYQQTPGQGLQFLFEYFSETQRNKGNFPGRFSGRQFSNSRSEMNVSTLELGDSALYLCASSYFQPEVVNSPLHFGNGTRLTVT.

This chain joins TRBV5-6 and TRBJ2-2; 9 bases fit TRBD1. Germline trimming cut 1 base from V and 7 bases from J; bases unmatched to any gene: 5. The germline V gene has CDR1 SGHDT and CDR2 YYEEEE. CDR3 size: 15 residues. The chain's CDR3 is CASSLLQGAGGELFF. Here the CDR3 DNA reads TGTGCCAGCAGCTTGTTACAGGGGGCCGGCGGGGAGCTGTTTTTT.

The chain employs TRBV11-3 and TRBJ1-2; 8 bases agree with TRBD1. Losses at the gene ends were 4 bases for V and 7 bases for J; bases not matched to a gene: 8. The CDR3 contains 14 residues. Germline CDR1 and CDR2: SGHNT and YENEEA. The CDR3 DNA reads TGTGCCAGCAGCTCAGGACAGGGCATATCTGGCTACACCTTC. This translates into CASSSGQGISGYTF. The variable domain in full, completed from reference TRBV11-3 and TRBJ1-2, reads EAGVVQSPRYKIIEKKQPVAFWCNPISGHNTLYWYLQNLGQGPELLIRYENEEAVDDSQLPKDRFSAERLKGVDSTLKIQPAELGDSAVYLCASSSGQGISGYTFGSGTRLTVV.

This CDR3 reads CASSQDGTGGTDTQYF. DNA for the CDR3: TGCGCCAGCAGCCAAGATGGGACAGGGGGTACAGATACGCAGTATTTT. The rearrangement uses TRBV4-1 and TRBJ2-3, with TRBD1 identical over 11 bases. The junction had 2 bases not matched to a gene; V was cut back by 0 bases and J by 3 bases. Germline CDR1 reads MGHRA; CDR2 reads YSYEKL. This CDR3 spans 16 amino acids.

The CDR3 nucleotides are TGTGCCAGCAGCTTACGCGGGGGGACCTACAATGAGCAGTTCTTC. It encodes CASSLRGGTYNEQFF. This chain joins TRBV11-3 and TRBJ2-1, with 8 bases that match TRBD2. The junction had 2 bases not matched to a gene; V was cut back by 2 bases and J by 2 bases. Germline loops: CDR1 SGHNT, CDR2 YENEEA. The CDR3 length is 15 residues. The whole variable domain, remainder taken from reference TRBV11-3 and TRBJ2-1, is EAGVVQSPRYKIIEKKQPVAFWCNPISGHNTLYWYLQNLGQGPELLIRYENEEAVDDSQLPKDRFSAERLKGVDSTLKIQPAELGDSAVYLCASSLRGGTYNEQFFGPGTRLTVL.

The chain uses TRBV29-1 and TRBJ1-3; 10 nucleotides agree with TRBD1. Germline V lookup: CDR1 SQVTM, CDR2 ANQGSEA. J lost 3 bases, V lost 4 bases, and 3 bases had no gene match. The CDR3 extends over 14 amino acids. CDR3 coding DNA: TGCAGCGTTGGGGACAGGGGTGGTGGAAACACCATATATTTT. The encoded protein is CSVGDRGGGNTIYF.

The genes are TRBV7-9 and TRBJ2-6, with 9 bases identical to TRBD1. This CDR3 spans 19 amino acids. Looked up from germline, CDR1 is SEHNR and CDR2 is FQNEAQ (reference sequence). The junction had 11 bases not matched to a gene; V was cut back by 5 bases and J by 0 bases. CDR3 residues: CASSLVRGQGNSGANVLTF. The CDR3 DNA reads as TGTGCCAGCAGCCTTGTCCGGGGACAGGGAAACTCTGGGGCCAACGTCCTGACTTTC.

The V and J genes are TRBV4-3 and TRBJ1-2; tentative D call: TRBD1 (6 bases). V gave up 2 bases and J gave up 0 bases, with 13 bases separating them. The CDR3 runs to 16 residues. Germline CDR1 LGHNA, CDR2 YSLEER. The CDR3 region is CASSQNWDTANYGYTF. The DNA of the CDR3 is TGCGCCAGCAGCCAAAACTGGGACACAGCTAACTATGGCTACACCTTC.

J is TRBJ1-5 and V is TRBV7-2; D remains ambiguous. The V end lost 1 base, the J end lost 4 bases, and 5 bases lay between the germline ends. The CDR3 is made up of 13 amino acids. Germline CDR1 and CDR2: SGHTA and FQGNSA. The DNA of the CDR3 is TGTGCCAGCAGCTTAGGGCAGAATCAGCCCCAGCATTTT. This codes for CASSLGQNQPQHF. Variable domain in full (rest from reference TRBV7-2 and TRBJ1-5): GAGVSQSPSNKVTEKGKDVELRCDPISGHTALYWYRQSLGQGLEFLIYFQGNSAPDKSGLPSDRFSAERTGGSVSTLTIQRTQQEDSAVYLCASSLGQNQPQHFGDGTRLSIL.

This chain links TRBV9 with TRBJ1-1; D unresolved. The CDR3 loop spans 15 amino acids. The germline V and J ends were trimmed by 4 bases and 6 bases, with 19 bases remaining between them. The germline gives CDR1 SGDLS, CDR2 YYNGEE. Here the CDR3 DNA reads TGTGCCAGCAGCCCCGACCCCAATATGAGCGCTGAAGCTTTCTTT. Protein product: CASSPDPNMSAEAFF.